This T cell receptor beta chain was identified in a study of shared clonotypes between healthy human individuals. Assay: immunoSEQ multiplex PCR; the TCRdb copy retains only in-frame clones and omits some. The sample lists more than 2 million clones, roughly 93% occurring once. The naive CD8 subset, CD45RO-negative cells positively selected for CCR7, excluded terminally differentiated effector memory CD45RA+ cells. Germline V gives CDR1 MGHDK, CDR2 SYGVNS. The length of the CDR3 is 14 residues. Germline trimming cut 5 bases from V and 9 bases from J; bases unmatched to any gene: 9. The V gene is TRBV25-1, the J gene TRBJ2-1, with 8 nucleotides matching TRBD2. Sequencing was carried out using naive CD8+ T cells from PBMCs. This clonotype was sampled from a man aged 18 to 35 in good health. Some clones in this sample may be carry-over from other donors' samples. As DNA, the CDR3 is TGTGCCAGCAGTCACCGTGAACTAGCGGTTGAGCAGTTCTTC. Its translation: CASSHRELAVEQFF.